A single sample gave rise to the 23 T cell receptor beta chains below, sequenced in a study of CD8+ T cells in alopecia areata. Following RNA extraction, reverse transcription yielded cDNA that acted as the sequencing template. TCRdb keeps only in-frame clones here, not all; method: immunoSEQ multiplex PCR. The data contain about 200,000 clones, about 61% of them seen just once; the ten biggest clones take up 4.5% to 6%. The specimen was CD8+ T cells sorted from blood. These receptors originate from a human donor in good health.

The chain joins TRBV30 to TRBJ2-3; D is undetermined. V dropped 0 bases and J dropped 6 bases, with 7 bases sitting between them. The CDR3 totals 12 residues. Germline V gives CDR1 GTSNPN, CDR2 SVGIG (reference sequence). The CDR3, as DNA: TGTGCCTGGAGTGTAGAAAGGGATACGCAGTATTTT. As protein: CAWSVERDTQYF.

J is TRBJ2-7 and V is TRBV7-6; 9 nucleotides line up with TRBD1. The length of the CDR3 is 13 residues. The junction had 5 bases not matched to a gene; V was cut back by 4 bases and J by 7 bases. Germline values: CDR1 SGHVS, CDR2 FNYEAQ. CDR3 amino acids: CASSYGTGNEQYF. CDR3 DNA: TGTGCCAGCAGCTACGGGACAGGGAATGAGCAGTACTTC.

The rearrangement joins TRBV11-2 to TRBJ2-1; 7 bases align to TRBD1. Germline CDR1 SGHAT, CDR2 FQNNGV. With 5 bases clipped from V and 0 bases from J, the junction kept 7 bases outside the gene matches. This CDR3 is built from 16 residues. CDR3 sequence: CASSPGQSSSYNEQFF. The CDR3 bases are TGTGCCAGCAGCCCGGGACAGTCTAGCTCCTACAATGAGCAGTTCTTC.

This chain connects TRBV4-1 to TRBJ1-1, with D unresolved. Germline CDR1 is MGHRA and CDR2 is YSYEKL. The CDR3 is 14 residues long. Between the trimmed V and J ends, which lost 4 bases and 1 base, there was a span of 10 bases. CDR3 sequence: CASSRGPGNTEAFF. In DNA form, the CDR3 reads TGCGCCAGCAGCCGAGGGCCAGGGAACACTGAAGCTTTCTTT.

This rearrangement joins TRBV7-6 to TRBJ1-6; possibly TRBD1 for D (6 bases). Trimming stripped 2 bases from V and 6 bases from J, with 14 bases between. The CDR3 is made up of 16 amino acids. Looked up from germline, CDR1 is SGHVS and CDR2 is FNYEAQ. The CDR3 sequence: CASSLKGQGFNSPLHF. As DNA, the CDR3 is TGTGCCAGCAGCTTAAAAGGGCAGGGGTTTAATTCACCCCTCCACTTT. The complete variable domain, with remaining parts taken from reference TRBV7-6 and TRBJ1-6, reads GAGVSQSPRYKVTKRGQDVALRCDPISGHVSLYWYRQALGQGPEFLTYFNYEAQQDKSGLPNDRFSAERPEGSISTLTIQRTEQRDSAMYRCASSLKGQGFNSPLHFGNGTRLTVT.

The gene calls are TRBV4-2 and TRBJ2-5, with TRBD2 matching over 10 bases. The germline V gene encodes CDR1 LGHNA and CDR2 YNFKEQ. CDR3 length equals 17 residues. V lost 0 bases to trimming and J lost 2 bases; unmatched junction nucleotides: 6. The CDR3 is CASSQDPSGGGQETQYF. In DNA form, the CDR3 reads TGTGCCAGCAGCCAAGACCCAAGCGGGGGGGGTCAAGAGACCCAGTACTTC.

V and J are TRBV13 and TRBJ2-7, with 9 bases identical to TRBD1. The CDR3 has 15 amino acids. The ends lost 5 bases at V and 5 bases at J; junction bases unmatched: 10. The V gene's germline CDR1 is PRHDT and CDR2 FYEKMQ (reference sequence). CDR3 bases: TGTGCCAGCAGCGTGGGACAGGGTTTTTTGGACGAGCAGTACTTC. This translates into CASSVGQGFLDEQYF.

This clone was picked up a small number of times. The CDR3 loop is CASSLLGSRGNYEQYF. Here the CDR3 DNA reads TGTGCCAGCAGCCTGCTTGGGTCCAGGGGCAACTACGAGCAGTACTTC. The V call is TRBV13, the J call TRBJ2-7, with a possible D match to TRBD1 (6 bases). Trimming took off 5 bases at V and 3 bases at J, with 20 bases between the two ends. The CDR3 sequence is 16 residues long. Looked up from germline, CDR1 is PRHDT and CDR2 is FYEKMQ (reference sequence).

In DNA form, the CDR3 reads TGTGCCAGCAGCGTCGGAGACGGAAGCTCCTACGAGCAGTACTTC. Amino acids: CASSVGDGSSYEQYF. The genes are TRBV9 and TRBJ2-7; D is undetermined. The CDR3 contains 15 residues. Germline lookup yields CDR1 SGDLS and CDR2 YYNGEE. The V end was cut by 2 bases, the J end by 0 bases, with 12 bases between.

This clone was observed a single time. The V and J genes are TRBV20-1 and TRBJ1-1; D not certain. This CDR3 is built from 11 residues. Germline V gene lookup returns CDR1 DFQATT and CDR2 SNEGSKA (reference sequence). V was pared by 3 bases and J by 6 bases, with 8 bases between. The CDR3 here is CSARGIAEAFF. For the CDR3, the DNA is TGCAGTGCTAGGGGGATAGCTGAAGCTTTCTTT.

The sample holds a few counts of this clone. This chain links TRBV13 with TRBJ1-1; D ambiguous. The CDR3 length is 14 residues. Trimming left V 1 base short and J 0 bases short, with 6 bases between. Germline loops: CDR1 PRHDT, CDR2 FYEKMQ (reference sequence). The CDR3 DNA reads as TGTGCCAGCAGCTTAGTTGGGGTGAACACTGAAGCTTTCTTT. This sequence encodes CASSLVGVNTEAFF.

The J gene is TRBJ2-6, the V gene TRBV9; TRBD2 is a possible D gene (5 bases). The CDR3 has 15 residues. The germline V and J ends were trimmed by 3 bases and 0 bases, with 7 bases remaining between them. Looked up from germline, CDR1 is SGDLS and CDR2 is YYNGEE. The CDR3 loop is CASSDAGSGANVLTF. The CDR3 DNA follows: TGTGCCAGCAGCGACGCGGGCTCTGGGGCCAACGTCCTGACTTTC.

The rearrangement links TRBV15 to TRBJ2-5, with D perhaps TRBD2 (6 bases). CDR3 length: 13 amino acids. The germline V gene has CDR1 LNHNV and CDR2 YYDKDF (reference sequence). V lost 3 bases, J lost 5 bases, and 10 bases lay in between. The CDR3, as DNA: TGTGCCACCAGCAGGGCCCTAGCGGAGACCCAGTACTTC. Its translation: CATSRALAETQYF. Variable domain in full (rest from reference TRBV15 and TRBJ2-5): DAMVIQNPRYQVTQFGKPVTLSCSQTLNHNVMYWYQQKSSQAPKLLFHYYDKDFNNEADTPDNFQSRRPNTSFCFLDIRSPGLGDTAMYLCATSRALAETQYFGPGTRLLVL.

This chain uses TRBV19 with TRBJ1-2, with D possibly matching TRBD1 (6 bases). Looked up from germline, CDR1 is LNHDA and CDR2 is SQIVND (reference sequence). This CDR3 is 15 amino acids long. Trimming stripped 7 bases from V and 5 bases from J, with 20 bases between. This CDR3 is CASIDRRSDRYGYTF. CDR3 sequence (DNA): TGTGCCAGTATTGACAGGAGATCAGATCGGTATGGCTACACCTTC.

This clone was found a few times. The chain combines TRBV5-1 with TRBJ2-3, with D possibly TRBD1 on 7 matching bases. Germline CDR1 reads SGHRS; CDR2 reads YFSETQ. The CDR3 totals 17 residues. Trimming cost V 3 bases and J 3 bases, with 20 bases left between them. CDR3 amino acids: CASSSEYGGGVTDTQYF. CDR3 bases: TGCGCCAGCAGCTCCGAGTATGGAGGGGGCGTGACAGATACGCAGTATTTT. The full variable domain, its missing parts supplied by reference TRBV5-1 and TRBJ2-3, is KAGVTQTPRYLIKTRGQQVTLSCSPISGHRSVSWYQQTPGQGLQFLFEYFSETQRNKGNFPGRFSGRQFSNSRSEMNVSTLELGDSALYLCASSSEYGGGVTDTQYFGPGTRLTVL.

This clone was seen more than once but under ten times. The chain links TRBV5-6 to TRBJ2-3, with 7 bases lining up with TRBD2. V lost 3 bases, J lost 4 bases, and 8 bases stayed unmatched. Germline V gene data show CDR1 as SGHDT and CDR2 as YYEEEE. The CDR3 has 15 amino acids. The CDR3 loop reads CASSSWTSRADTQYF. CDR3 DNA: TGTGCCAGCAGCTCCTGGACTAGTCGGGCAGATACGCAGTATTTT.

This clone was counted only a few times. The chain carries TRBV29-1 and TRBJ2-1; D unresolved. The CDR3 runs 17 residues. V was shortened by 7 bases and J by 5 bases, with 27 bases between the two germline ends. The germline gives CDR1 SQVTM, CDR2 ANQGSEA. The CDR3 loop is CSAEGVQDPPLDNEQFF. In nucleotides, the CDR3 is TGCAGCGCAGAAGGTGTCCAGGACCCTCCCTTGGACAATGAGCAGTTCTTC.

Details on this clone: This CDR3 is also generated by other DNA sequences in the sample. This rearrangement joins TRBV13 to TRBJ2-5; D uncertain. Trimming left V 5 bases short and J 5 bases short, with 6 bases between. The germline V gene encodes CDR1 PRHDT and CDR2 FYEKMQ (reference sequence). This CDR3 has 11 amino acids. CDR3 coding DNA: TGTGCCAGCAGCGGTGGGGAGACCCAGTACTTC. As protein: CASSGGETQYF.

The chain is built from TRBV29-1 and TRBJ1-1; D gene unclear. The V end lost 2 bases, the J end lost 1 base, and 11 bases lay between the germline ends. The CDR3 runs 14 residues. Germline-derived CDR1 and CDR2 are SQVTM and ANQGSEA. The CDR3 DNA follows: TGCAGCGTTGAACTACCAACAGCGAACACTGAAGCTTTCTTT. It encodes CSVELPTANTEAFF.

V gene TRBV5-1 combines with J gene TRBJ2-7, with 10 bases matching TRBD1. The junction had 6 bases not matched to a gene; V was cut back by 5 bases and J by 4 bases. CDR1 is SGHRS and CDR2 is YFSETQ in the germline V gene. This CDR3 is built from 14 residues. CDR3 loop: CASSLTGGFYEQYF. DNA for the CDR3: TGCGCCAGCAGTTTGACAGGGGGCTTTTACGAGCAGTACTTC.

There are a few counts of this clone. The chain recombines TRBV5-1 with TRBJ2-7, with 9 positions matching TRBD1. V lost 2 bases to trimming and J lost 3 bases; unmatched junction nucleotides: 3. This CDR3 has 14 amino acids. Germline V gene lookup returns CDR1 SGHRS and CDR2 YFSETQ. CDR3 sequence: CASSFGTGIYEQYF. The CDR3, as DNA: TGCGCCAGCAGCTTCGGGACAGGGATCTACGAGCAGTACTTC. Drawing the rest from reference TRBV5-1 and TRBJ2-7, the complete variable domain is KAGVTQTPRYLIKTRGQQVTLSCSPISGHRSVSWYQQTPGQGLQFLFEYFSETQRNKGNFPGRFSGRQFSNSRSEMNVSTLELGDSALYLCASSFGTGIYEQYFGPGTRLTVT.

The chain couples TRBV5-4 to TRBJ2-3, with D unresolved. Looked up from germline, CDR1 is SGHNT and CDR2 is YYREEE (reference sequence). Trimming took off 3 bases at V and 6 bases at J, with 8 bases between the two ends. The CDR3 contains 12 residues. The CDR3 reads CASSWALDTQYF. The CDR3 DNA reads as TGTGCCAGCAGCTGGGCCCTGGATACGCAGTATTTT.

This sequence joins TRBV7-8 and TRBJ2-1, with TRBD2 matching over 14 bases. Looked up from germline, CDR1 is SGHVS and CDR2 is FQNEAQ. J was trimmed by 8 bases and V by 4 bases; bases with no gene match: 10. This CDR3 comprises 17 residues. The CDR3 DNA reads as TGTGCCAGCAGCTCCGGGACTAGCGGGGGCCTTTACGATGAGCAGTTCTTC. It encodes CASSSGTSGGLYDEQFF.